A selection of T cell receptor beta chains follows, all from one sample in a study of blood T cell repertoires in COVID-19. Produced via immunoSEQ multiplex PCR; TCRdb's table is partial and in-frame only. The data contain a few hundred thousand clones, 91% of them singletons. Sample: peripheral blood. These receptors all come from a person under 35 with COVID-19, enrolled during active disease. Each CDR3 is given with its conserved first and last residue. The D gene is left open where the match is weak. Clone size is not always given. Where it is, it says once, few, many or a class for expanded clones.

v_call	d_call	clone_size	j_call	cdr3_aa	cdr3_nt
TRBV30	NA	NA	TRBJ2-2	CAWSLTKTGELFF	TGTGCCTGGAGTCTAACCAAGACCGGGGAGCTGTTTTTT
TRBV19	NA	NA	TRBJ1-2	CASTVGGNYGYTF	TGTGCCAGTACCGTTGGAGGGAACTATGGCTACACCTTC
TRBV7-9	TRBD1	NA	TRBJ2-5	CASNLQGRQETQYF	TGTGCCAGCAACCTACAGGGGCGACAAGAGACCCAGTACTTC
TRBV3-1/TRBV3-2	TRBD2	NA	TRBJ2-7	CASSTRTGLAKYYEQYF	TGTGCCAGCAGCACGCGCACGGGACTAGCGAAATATTACGAGCAGTACTTC
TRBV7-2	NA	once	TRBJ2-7	CASSKQGGGGPYEQYF	TGTGCCAGCAGCAAACAAGGGGGGGGCGGCCCCTACGAGCAGTACTTC
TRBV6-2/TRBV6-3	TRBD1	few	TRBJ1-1	CASSYSGGATLNTEAFF	TGTGCCAGCAGTTACTCAGGGGGCGCGACTTTGAACACTGAAGCTTTCTTT
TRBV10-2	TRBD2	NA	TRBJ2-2	CASSDSGRAYTGELFF	TGCGCCAGCAGTGATAGCGGGAGGGCCTACACCGGGGAGCTGTTTTTT
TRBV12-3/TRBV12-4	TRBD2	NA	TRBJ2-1	CASSLAAGDEQFF	TGTGCCAGCAGTTTAGCGGCGGGGGATGAGCAGTTCTTC
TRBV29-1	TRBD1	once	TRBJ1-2	CSSEGGQGNYGYTF	TGCAGCTCCGAGGGAGGACAGGGAAACTATGGCTACACCTTC
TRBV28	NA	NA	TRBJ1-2	CASSPIGGGYTF	TGTGCCAGCAGTCCAATAGGGGGTGGCTACACCTTC
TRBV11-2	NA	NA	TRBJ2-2	CASSYPGDGELFF	TGTGCCAGCAGCTACCCAGGGGACGGGGAGCTGTTTTTT
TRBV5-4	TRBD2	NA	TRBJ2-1	CASSTGTSARNEQFF	TGTGCCAGCAGCACCGGGACTAGCGCCCGAAATGAGCAGTTCTTC
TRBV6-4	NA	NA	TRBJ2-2	CASSEDFGTGELFF	TGTGCCAGCAGTGAAGACTTCGGCACCGGGGAGCTGTTTTTT
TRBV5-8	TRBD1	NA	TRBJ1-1	CASRFTGDANTEAFF	TGTGCCAGCAGATTCACAGGGGATGCGAACACTGAAGCTTTCTTT
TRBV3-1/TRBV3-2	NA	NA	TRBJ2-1	CASSQVGVASIFYNEQFF	TGTGCCAGCAGCCAAGTTGGGGTAGCGAGTATTTTCTATAATGAGCAGTTCTTC
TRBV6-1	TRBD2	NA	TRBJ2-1	CASSDEREVYNEQFF	TGTGCCAGCAGTGATGAGCGGGAGGTCTACAATGAGCAGTTCTTC
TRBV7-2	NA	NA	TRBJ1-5	CASSLTQNQPQHF	TGTGCCAGCAGCTTAACCCAGAATCAGCCCCAGCATTTT
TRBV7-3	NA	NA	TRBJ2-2	CASSLMGRTGELFF	TGTGCCAGCAGCTTAATGGGGAGGACCGGGGAGCTGTTTTTT
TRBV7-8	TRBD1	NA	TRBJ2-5	CASSLGGGTGIQETQYF	TGTGCCAGCAGCTTAGGAGGCGGGACAGGGATACAAGAGACCCAGTACTTC
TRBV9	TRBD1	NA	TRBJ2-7	CASSVGGTGAYEQYF	TGTGCCAGCAGCGTAGGCGGGACAGGGGCCTACGAGCAGTACTTC
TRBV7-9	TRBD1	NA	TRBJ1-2	CASSQGQGTTNYGYTF	TGTGCCAGCAGCCAAGGACAGGGTACTACAAACTATGGCTACACCTTC
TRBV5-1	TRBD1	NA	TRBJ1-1	CASSEGQVNTEAFF	TGCGCCAGCAGCGAGGGACAGGTGAACACTGAAGCTTTCTTT
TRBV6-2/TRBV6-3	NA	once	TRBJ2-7	CASSYSEDSYEQYF	TGTGCCAGCAGTTACTCGGAGGACTCCTACGAGCAGTACTTC
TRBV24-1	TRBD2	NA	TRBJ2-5	CATSDHLEGGREETQYF	TGTGCCACCAGTGACCACCTAGAAGGCGGGAGAGAAGAGACCCAGTACTTC
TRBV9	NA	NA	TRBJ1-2	CASRTGGSYGYTF	TGTGCCAGCAGGACGGGGGGATCCTATGGCTACACCTTC
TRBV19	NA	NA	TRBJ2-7	CASSINRVAYEQYF	TGTGCCAGTAGTATTAACAGGGTCGCCTACGAGCAGTACTTC
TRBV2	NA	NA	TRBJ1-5	CASSVDGGNQPQHF	TGTGCCAGCAGTGTGGACGGAGGGAATCAGCCCCAGCATTTT
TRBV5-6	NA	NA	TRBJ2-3	CASSLAETDTQYF	TGTGCCAGCAGCTTGGCAGAAACAGATACGCAGTATTTT
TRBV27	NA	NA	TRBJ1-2	CASSSRRALDYGYTF	TGTGCCAGCAGTTCCCGGAGGGCTTTGGACTATGGCTACACCTTC
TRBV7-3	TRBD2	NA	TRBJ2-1	CASSLTSGLAGDNEQFF	TGTGCCAGCAGCTTAACATCGGGACTAGCGGGAGACAATGAGCAGTTCTTC
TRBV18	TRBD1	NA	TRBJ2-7	CASSPGTGGSYEQYF	TGTGCCAGCTCCCCCGGGACAGGGGGCTCCTACGAGCAGTACTTC
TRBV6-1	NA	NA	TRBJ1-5	CASSEAGWGPNQPQHF	TGTGCCAGCAGTGAAGCGGGGTGGGGCCCCAATCAGCCCCAGCATTTT
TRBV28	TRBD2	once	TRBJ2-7	CASSPSGRGAYEQYF	TGTGCCAGCTCCCCTAGCGGTCGGGGAGCCTACGAGCAGTACTTC
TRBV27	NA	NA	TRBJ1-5	CASSFDQGSPQHF	TGTGCCAGCAGTTTCGACCAGGGGTCGCCCCAGCATTTT
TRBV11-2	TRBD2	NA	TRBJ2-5	CASSQGALAGGQETQYF	TGTGCCAGCAGCCAAGGGGCCCTAGCGGGGGGCCAAGAGACCCAGTACTTC
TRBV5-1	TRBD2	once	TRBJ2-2	CASSTLTSGNTGELFF	TGCGCCAGCAGCACCCTGACTAGCGGGAACACCGGGGAGCTGTTTTTT
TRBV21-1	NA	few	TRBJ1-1	CASSITDRGTEAFF	TGTGCCAGCAGCATAACGGACAGGGGCACTGAAGCTTTCTTT
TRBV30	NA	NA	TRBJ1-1	CAWRSGVNTEAFF	TGTGCCTGGAGGTCGGGAGTGAACACTGAAGCTTTCTTT
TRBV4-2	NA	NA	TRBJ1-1	CASSRDMNTEAFF	TGTGCCAGCAGTCGAGATATGAACACTGAAGCTTTCTTT
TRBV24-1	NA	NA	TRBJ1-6	CATSTGNSPLHF	TGTGCCACCAGTACAGGGAATTCACCCCTCCACTTT
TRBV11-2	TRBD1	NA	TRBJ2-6	CASSLEGQGVPTGANVLTF	TGTGCCAGCAGCTTAGAGGGACAGGGAGTCCCAACTGGGGCCAACGTCCTGACTTTC
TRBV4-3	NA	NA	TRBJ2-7	CASSQVLGQGDEQYF	TGCGCCAGCAGCCAAGTACTGGGTCAGGGCGACGAGCAGTACTTC
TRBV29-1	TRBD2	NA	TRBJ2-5	CSVEPREAGGPKTQYF	TGCAGCGTTGAACCGCGTGAGGCGGGAGGACCGAAGACCCAGTACTTC
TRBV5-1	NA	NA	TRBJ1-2	CASSLDPVGYGYTF	TGCGCCAGCAGCTTGGACCCGGTCGGCTATGGCTACACCTTC
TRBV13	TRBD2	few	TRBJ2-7	CASTTQREGAYEQYF	TGTGCCAGCACCACCCAGCGGGAGGGAGCCTACGAGCAGTACTTC
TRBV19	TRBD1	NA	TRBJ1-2	CASSIGQGTYGYTF	TGTGCCAGTAGTATAGGACAGGGGACCTATGGCTACACCTTC
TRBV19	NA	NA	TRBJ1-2	CASSMQGTNYGYTF	TGTGCCAGTAGTATGCAGGGAACTAACTATGGCTACACCTTC
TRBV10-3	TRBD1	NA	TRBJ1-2	CATGDSETNYGYTF	TGTGCCACAGGGGACAGCGAGACGAACTATGGCTACACCTTC
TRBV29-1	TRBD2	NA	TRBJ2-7	CSVSQGLAGVHEQYF	TGCAGCGTCTCTCAGGGACTAGCGGGAGTCCACGAGCAGTACTTC
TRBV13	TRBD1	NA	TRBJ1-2	CASSPKDRGGYGYTF	TGTGCCAGCAGCCCGAAGGACAGGGGGGGCTATGGCTACACCTTC
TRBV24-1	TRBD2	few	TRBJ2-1	CATSDWGLAGVDEQFF	TGTGCCACCAGTGATTGGGGACTAGCGGGAGTGGATGAGCAGTTCTTC
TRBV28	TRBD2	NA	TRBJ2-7	CASSPRAAGVLYEQYF	TGTGCCAGCAGTCCCCGCGCAGCGGGAGTCCTGTACGAGCAGTACTTC
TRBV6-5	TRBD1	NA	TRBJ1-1	CASSSDRPNTEAFF	TGTGCCAGCAGCTCGGACAGGCCGAACACTGAAGCTTTCTTT
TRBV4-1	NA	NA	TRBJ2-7	CASSQEAGTTTYEQYF	TGCGCCAGCAGCCAAGAAGCCGGGACAACTACCTACGAGCAGTACTTC
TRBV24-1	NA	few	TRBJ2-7	CATSASDGYEQYF	TGTGCCACCAGTGCCTCAGACGGGTACGAGCAGTACTTC
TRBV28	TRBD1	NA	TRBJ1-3	CASSAGGDRAGNTIYF	TGTGCCAGCAGCGCCGGGGGGGACAGGGCTGGAAACACCATATATTTT
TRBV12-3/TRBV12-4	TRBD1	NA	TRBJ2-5	CASSPGQGETQYF	TGTGCCAGCAGTCCAGGACAGGGAGAGACCCAGTACTTC
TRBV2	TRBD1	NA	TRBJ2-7	CASSGTGMGYEQYF	TGTGCCAGCTCAGGGACAGGGATGGGCTACGAGCAGTACTTC
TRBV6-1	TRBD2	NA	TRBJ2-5	CASSVTRGGMYQETQYF	TGTGCCAGCAGTGTCACCCGGGGGGGAATGTACCAAGAGACCCAGTACTTC